The 6 T cell receptor beta chains below were found in one sample sequenced in a study of cytomegalovirus exposure and HLA in healthy donors. PCR involved 60 Vbeta and 13 Jbeta primers. Clones were read by immunoSEQ multiplex PCR, and TCRdb kept only the in-frame ones, dropping some. Its listing shows tens of thousands of clones. Sequenced: PBMCs. The source is a woman aged 55-70 years in good health and CMV-seropositive.

The rearrangement joins TRBV6-5 to TRBJ1-5; a possible D gene is TRBD1 (6 bases). Trimming shortened V by 0 bases and J by 7 bases, and 13 bases separated the two germline ends. There are 15 residues in the CDR3. CDR1 is MNHEY and CDR2 is SVGAGI in the germline V gene. The CDR3 sequence is CASSYSRGQGQPQHF. The CDR3 DNA is TGTGCCAGCAGTTACTCGAGAGGGCAGGGGCAGCCCCAGCATTTT.

The chain is built from TRBV4-1 and TRBJ2-1; TRBD1 matches at 9 bases. Looked up from germline, CDR1 is MGHRA and CDR2 is YSYEKL. V lost 3 bases to trimming and J lost 8 bases; unmatched junction nucleotides: 11. The CDR3 sequence is 16 residues long. In DNA, the CDR3 is TGCGCCAGCAGCCAGCAACGGGACAGGGTCTCGTATGAGCAGTTCTTC. This encodes CASSQQRDRVSYEQFF.

The chain uses TRBV27 and TRBJ1-1, with 8 positions matching TRBD1. The trim removed 5 bases at V and 5 bases at J, leaving 13 bases unmatched. This CDR3 spans 16 amino acids. Germline assignment: CDR1 MNHEY and CDR2 SMNVEV (reference sequence). CDR3 nucleotides: TGTGCCAGCAGTCCCCGCCCGGACAGGGCGGGGACTGAAGCTTTCTTT. This codes for CASSPRPDRAGTEAFF.

This chain joins TRBV2 and TRBJ1-1; 8 bases are shared with TRBD1. Trimming removed 11 bases from V and 5 bases from J; junction bases left unmatched: 7. Per germline, CDR1 SNHLY and CDR2 FYNNEI. CDR3 length: 12 residues. The CDR3 nucleotides read TGTGCCGGCAACACAGGGGGGACTGAAGCTTTCTTT. Amino acid sequence: CAGNTGGTEAFF.

CDR3 region: CAIRRQGTDTQYF. CDR3 DNA sequence: TGTGCCATCAGGAGACAGGGCACAGATACGCAGTATTTT. The chain recombines TRBV10-3 with TRBJ2-3; D is possibly TRBD1 (6 bases). Deletions cut 6 bases from V and 1 base from J, with 8 bases between. CDR1 is ENHRY, CDR2 SYGVKD, per germline. CDR3 length equals 13 residues.

The chain employs TRBV27 and TRBJ2-7; TRBD2 matches at 7 bases. CDR1 MNHEY and CDR2 SMNVEV come from the germline V gene (reference sequence). The CDR3 extends over 14 amino acids. Unmatched junction bases numbered 7, after V lost 6 bases and J lost 2 bases. The DNA of the CDR3 is TGTGCCAGCAGCCTCGGACTAGATGCCTACGAGCAGTACTTC. It yields the protein CASSLGLDAYEQYF.